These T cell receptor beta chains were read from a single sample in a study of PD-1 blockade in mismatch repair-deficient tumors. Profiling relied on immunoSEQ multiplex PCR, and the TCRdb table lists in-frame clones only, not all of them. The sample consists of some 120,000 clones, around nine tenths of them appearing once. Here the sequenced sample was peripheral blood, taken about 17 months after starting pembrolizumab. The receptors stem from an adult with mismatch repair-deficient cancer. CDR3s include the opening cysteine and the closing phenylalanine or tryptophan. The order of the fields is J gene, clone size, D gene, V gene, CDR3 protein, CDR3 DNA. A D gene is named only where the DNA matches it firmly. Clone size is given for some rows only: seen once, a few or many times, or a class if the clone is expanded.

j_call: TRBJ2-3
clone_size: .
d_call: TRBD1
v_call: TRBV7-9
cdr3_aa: CASSIPGQEADTQYF
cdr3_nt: TGTGCCAGCTCCATTCCGGGACAGGAGGCAGATACGCAGTATTTT

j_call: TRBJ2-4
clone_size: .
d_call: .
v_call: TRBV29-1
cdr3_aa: CSAEGGIKNIQYF
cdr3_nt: TGCAGCGCAGAAGGCGGAATCAAAAACATTCAGTACTTC

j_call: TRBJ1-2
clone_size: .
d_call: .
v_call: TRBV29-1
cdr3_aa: CSVSQGIENGYTF
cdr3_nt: TGCAGCGTTTCACAGGGAATAGAAAATGGCTACACCTTC

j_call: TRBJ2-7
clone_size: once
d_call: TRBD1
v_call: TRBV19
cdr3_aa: CASSIEDRDSYEQYF
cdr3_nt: TGTGCCAGTAGTATTGAAGACAGGGATTCCTACGAGCAGTACTTC

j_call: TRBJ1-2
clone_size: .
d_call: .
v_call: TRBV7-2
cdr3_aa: CASSPYRTPGGYTF
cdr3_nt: TGTGCCAGCAGCCCCTACAGGACCCCCGGCGGCTACACCTTC

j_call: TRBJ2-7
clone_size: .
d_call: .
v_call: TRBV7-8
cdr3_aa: CASSPRRGGSYEQYF
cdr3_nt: TGTGCCAGCAGCCCACGGCGGGGTGGCTCCTACGAGCAGTACTTC

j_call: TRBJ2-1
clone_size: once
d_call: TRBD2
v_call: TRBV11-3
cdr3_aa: CASSPWTSKSYNEQFF
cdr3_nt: TGTGCCAGCAGCCCGTGGACTAGCAAGTCCTACAATGAGCAGTTCTTC

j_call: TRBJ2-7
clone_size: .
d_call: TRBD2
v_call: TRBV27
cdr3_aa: CASSLLSTSGSAEQYF
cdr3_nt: TGTGCCAGCAGTTTATTGAGCACTAGCGGGAGCGCCGAGCAGTACTTC

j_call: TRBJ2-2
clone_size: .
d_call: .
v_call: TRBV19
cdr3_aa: CASTPQDTNTGELFF
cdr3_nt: TGTGCCAGTACCCCCCAGGACACGAACACCGGGGAGCTGTTTTTT

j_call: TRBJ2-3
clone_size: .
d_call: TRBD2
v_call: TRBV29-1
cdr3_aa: CSVEYASGPTDTQYF
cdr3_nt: TGCAGCGTTGAATACGCTAGCGGGCCAACAGATACGCAGTATTTT

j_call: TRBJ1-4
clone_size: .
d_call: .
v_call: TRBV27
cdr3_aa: CASSPTGPRKLFF
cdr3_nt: TGTGCCAGCAGCCCTACGGGCCCTCGAAAACTGTTTTTT

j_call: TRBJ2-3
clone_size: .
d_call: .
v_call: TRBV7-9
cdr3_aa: CASSLARDTQYF
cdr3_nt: TGTGCCAGCAGCTTAGCGAGAGATACGCAGTATTTT

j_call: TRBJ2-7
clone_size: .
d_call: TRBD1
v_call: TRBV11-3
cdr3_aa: CASSQQGIQNYEQYF
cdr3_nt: TGTGCCAGCAGCCAACAGGGGATACAGAACTACGAGCAGTACTTC

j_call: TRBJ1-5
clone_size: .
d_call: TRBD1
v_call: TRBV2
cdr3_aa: CASSRTGRNQPQHF
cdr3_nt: TGTGCCAGCAGCCGGACAGGGCGCAATCAGCCCCAGCATTTT

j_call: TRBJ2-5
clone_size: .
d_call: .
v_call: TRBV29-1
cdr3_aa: CSVVFLSFRFAKETQYF
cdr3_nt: TGCAGCGTCGTGTTTCTTTCATTTAGGTTCGCCAAAGAGACCCAGTACTTC

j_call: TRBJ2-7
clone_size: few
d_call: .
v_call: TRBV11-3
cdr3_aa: CASSLGSAARSYEQYF
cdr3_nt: TGTGCCAGCAGCTTAGGTTCGGCAGCACGCTCCTACGAGCAGTACTTC

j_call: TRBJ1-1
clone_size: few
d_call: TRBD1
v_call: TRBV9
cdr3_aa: CASSGLDRGMTEAFF
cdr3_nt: TGTGCCAGCAGCGGATTAGACAGGGGGATGACTGAAGCTTTCTTT

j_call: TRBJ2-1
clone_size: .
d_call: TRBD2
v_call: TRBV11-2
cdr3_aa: CASSTGTSGIGEQFF
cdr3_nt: TGTGCCAGCAGCACAGGGACTAGCGGGATTGGTGAGCAGTTCTTC

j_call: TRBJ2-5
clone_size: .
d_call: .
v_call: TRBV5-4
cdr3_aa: CASSLELGNQETQYF
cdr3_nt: TGTGCCAGCAGCTTGGAACTCGGAAACCAAGAGACCCAGTACTTC

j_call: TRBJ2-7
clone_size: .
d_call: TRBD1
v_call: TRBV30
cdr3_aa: CAWLKGQGQTYEQYF
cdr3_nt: TGTGCCTGGCTAAAGGGACAGGGACAAACCTACGAGCAGTACTTC

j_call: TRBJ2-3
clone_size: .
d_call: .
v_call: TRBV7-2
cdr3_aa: CASSLPAGQSLTTDTQYF
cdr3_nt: TGTGCCAGCAGCTTACCAGCAGGACAATCTCTTACCACAGATACGCAGTATTTT

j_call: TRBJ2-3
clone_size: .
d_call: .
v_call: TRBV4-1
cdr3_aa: CASSQGYGDDTQYF
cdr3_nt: TGCGCCAGCAGCCAAGGATATGGGGATGATACGCAGTATTTT

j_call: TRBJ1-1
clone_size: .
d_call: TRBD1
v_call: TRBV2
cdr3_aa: CASGPGQGTKAFF
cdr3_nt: TGTGCCAGCGGGCCGGGACAGGGAACTAAAGCTTTCTTT

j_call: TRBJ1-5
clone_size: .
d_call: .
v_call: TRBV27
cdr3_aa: CASSLGPREQPQHF
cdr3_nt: TGTGCCAGCAGTTTAGGTCCCAGGGAACAGCCCCAGCATTTT

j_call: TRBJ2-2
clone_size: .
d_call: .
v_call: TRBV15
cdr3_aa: CATSREAPAGELFF
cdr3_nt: TGTGCCACCAGCAGAGAGGCGCCCGCCGGGGAGCTGTTTTTT

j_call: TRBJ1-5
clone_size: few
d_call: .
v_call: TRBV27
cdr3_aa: CASSLFGSNQPQHF
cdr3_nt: TGTGCCAGCAGTTTATTCGGTAGCAATCAGCCCCAGCATTTT

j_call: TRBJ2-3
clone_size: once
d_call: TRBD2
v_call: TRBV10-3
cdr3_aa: CAISETWTSGDPDTQYF
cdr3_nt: TGTGCCATCAGTGAGACTTGGACTAGCGGGGATCCAGATACGCAGTATTTT

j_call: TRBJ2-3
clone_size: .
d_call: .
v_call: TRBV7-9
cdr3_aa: CASSSEGTPDTQYF
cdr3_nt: TGTGCCAGCAGCTCAGAAGGGACTCCAGATACGCAGTATTTT